This T cell receptor beta chain was identified in a study of blood T cell repertoires in COVID-19. Turning to the study itself: Sites across the United States, Italy and Spain contributed samples from acute and convalescent COVID-19.

Germline V lookup: CDR1 MNHEY, CDR2 SVGAGI. CDR3 length: 14 residues. Comment on this clone: Its ends do not fully match the called genes, so a read error is possible. Other DNA sequences in this sample translate to the same CDR3.

In the original workflow: Nucleated cell counts were estimated from reference gene primer amplification. Sequencing was performed with immunoSEQ multiplex PCR; in TCRdb, only in-frame clones are kept and a portion is missing. From that table come the V and J calls and clone size; the DNA was used to work out D and trimming. Of around 86,000 clones listed, 80% to 90% are singletons. Material for sequencing was peripheral blood. The sequence was collected from a human donor with acute or convalescent COVID-19. The donor label of this sample is uncertain. The J gene is TRBJ1-1, the V gene TRBV6-5; 10 positions agree with TRBD1. CDR3 in amino acids: CASSYSRQGAKAFF. The CDR3 DNA reads TGTGCTAGCAGTTACTCGAGACAGGGGGCGAAAGCTTTCTTT.